A single sample is the source of the 6 T cell receptor beta chains below, sequenced in a study of T cells after yellow fever vaccination (dated by TCRdb to the late 2010s). The treatment or condition label here, explained by the study, means: live attenuated yellow fever vaccine strain. The receptor library was made with 5' RACE. The instrument was an Illumina HiSeq 2500. The public reads were quality trimmed at Q25 with fastp and then assembled into clones with MiXCR by TCRdb, keeping productive beta chains. CDR3 protein duplicates are merged, each entry listing the most common genes and DNA. The sample records about 360,000 distinct CDR3 sequences, more than 5.5% of which are singletons. The ten largest account for around 16% of the sample. Sequencing used PBMCs, obtained 5 days after the yellow fever booster vaccination. The receptor set was obtained from a man aged 30 to 39 who received the YFV17D yellow fever vaccine.

This clonotype was counted ten times or more. The genes are TRBV20-1 and TRBJ1-4; no clear D gene. This CDR3 region has 14 residues. Germline CDR1 DFQATT, CDR2 SNEGSKA (reference sequence). The V end lost 1 base, the J end lost 4 bases, and 10 bases lay between the germline ends. The CDR3 nucleotides are TGCAGTGCTAGAGTTGGAAATTATAATGAAAAACTGTTTTTT. Its translation is CSARVGNYNEKLFF.

This clonotype was found a few times. In DNA form, the CDR3 reads TGCAGTGCTAGAGCCCCGGGGACAGGGGCGTGGAGGGGGGCCCAGCATTTT. It yields the protein CSARAPGTGAWRGAQHF. The chain has TRBV20-1 and TRBJ1-5, with 10 bases matching TRBD1. The germline gives CDR1 DFQATT, CDR2 SNEGSKA (reference sequence). V gave up 1 base and J gave up 11 bases; unmatched junction bases: 17. The CDR3 spans 17 residues.

This clonotype was observed many times. This chain links TRBV11-2 with TRBJ1-2; 8 nucleotides match TRBD1. Germline CDR1 and CDR2: SGHAT and FQNNGV. The length of the CDR3 is 13 residues. Unmatched junction bases numbered 10, after V lost 8 bases and J lost 8 bases. In DNA, the CDR3 is TGTGCCAGCTCCCAACACAGGGGGAACGGCTACACCTTC. This sequence encodes CASSQHRGNGYTF.

This clonotype has more than one count but fewer than ten. The J gene is TRBJ2-7, the V gene TRBV19; a weak D match, TRBD1 (7 bases). The germline gives CDR1 LNHDA, CDR2 SQIVND (reference sequence). This CDR3 spans 14 amino acids. V lost 8 bases to trimming and J lost 0 bases, with 14 bases between them. DNA for the CDR3: TGTGCCAGTTCCGCAGGGGGGTTCTCCTACGAGCAGTACTTC. Its protein is CASSAGGFSYEQYF.

In its sample, this clonotype was seen a few times. The J gene is TRBJ2-3, the V gene TRBV9, with 9 bases identical to TRBD2. The V gene end was trimmed by 4 bases and the J gene end by 5 bases; junction bases not matched to a gene: 8. The CDR3 has 15 amino acids. The germline V gene encodes CDR1 SGDLS and CDR2 YYNGEE. The CDR3, as DNA: TGTGCCAGCAGCCTTAGCGGGAGTATTATAGATACGCAGTATTTT. This translates into CASSLSGSIIDTQYF.

Ten or more counts support this clonotype. V usage is TRBV20-1 and J usage is TRBJ1-3; 7 bases line up with TRBD1. CDR3 length equals 14 residues. Germline trimming cut 6 bases from V and 3 bases from J; bases unmatched to any gene: 8. CDR1 is DFQATT and CDR2 is SNEGSKA in the germline V gene (reference sequence). The CDR3 here is CSAKDRNVGNTIYF. CDR3 nucleotides: TGCAGTGCGAAGGACAGGAACGTTGGAAACACCATATATTTT.